A selection of T cell receptor beta chains follows, all from one sample in a study of cytomegalovirus exposure and HLA in healthy donors. This table comes from immunoSEQ multiplex PCR, and its TCRdb copy is limited to in-frame clones, with some not included. The table lists 120,000 to 150,000 clones, about nine tenths of them singletons. The sequenced material came from PBMCs. All receptors derive from a man aged 18 to 30 in good health and CMV-seronegative. Both conserved end residues are part of each CDR3. Each record gives: V gene, J gene, clone size, D gene, CDR3 DNA, CDR3 protein. The D gene is left open where the match is weak. The size field is filled for only some rows; it gives once, few, many or a size class.

>TRBV5-1|TRBJ2-2|once|NA
TGCGCCAGCAGCGAACAGGGTTTGGCCGGGGAGCTGTTTTTT
CASSEQGLAGELFF
>TRBV6-5|TRBJ2-5|NA|TRBD1
TGTGCCAGCAGTTACACCTCCCAGGGGGAAAGGACCCAGTACTTC
CASSYTSQGERTQYF
>TRBV7-9|TRBJ1-1|NA|NA
TGTGCCAGCAGCCAGGAACAGAAGAACACTGAAGCTTTCTTT
CASSQEQKNTEAFF
>TRBV19|TRBJ2-7|NA|TRBD1
TGTGCCAGTAGTATAAGGTTGACAGGGATCTACGAGCAGTACTTC
CASSIRLTGIYEQYF
>TRBV19|TRBJ1-3|NA|NA
TGTGCCAGTAGCCAAGGACGGCGGGACTCTGGAAACACCATATATTTT
CASSQGRRDSGNTIYF
>TRBV21-1|TRBJ2-7|medium-sized|NA
TGTGCCAGCAGCAAAGTTCGAGACAGGGCCTCCTACGAGCAGTACTTC
CASSKVRDRASYEQYF
>TRBV19|TRBJ1-1|NA|TRBD1
TGTGCCAGTACTACAGGGGGCATGAACACTGAAGCTTTCTTT
CASTTGGMNTEAFF
>TRBV5-1|TRBJ2-4|NA|TRBD2
TGCGCCAGCAGCTTTGTGTCTCCAGCGGGGGGGCCTCACATTCAGTACTTC
CASSFVSPAGGPHIQYF
>TRBV9|TRBJ2-3|NA|TRBD2
TGTGCCAGCAGCCTATCTCGGGCGGGGGGGCGTATTACAGATACGCAGTATTTT
CASSLSRAGGRITDTQYF
>TRBV9|TRBJ2-1|NA|TRBD2
TGTGCCAGCAGCGTAGCCCCGGAGCGGGGGGGCCGATCTGAGCAGTTCTTC
CASSVAPERGGRSEQFF
>TRBV5-1|TRBJ2-7|few|TRBD2
TGCGCCAGCAGCCCGTCTAGCGGGGGGTACGAGCAGTACTTC
CASSPSSGGYEQYF
>TRBV9|TRBJ2-3|NA|NA
TGTGCCAGCAGCTTAGCTTCCGATACGCAGTATTTT
CASSLASDTQYF
>TRBV5-1|TRBJ1-1|NA|NA
TGCGCCAGCAGCCCACGACCCCCGGGTGGGACTGAAGCTTTCTTT
CASSPRPPGGTEAFF
>TRBV5-5|TRBJ2-3|NA|TRBD1
TGTGCCAGCAGCGCAGGGGGCATTACAGATACGCAGTATTTT
CASSAGGITDTQYF
>TRBV27|TRBJ2-2|NA|NA
TGTGCCAGCAGTCCCGGGACTGGTACCGGGGAGCTGTTTTTT
CASSPGTGTGELFF
>TRBV9|TRBJ1-6|NA|NA
TGTGCCAGCAGCCCATACAGGGATCGGAATTCACCCCTCCACTTT
CASSPYRDRNSPLHF
>TRBV6-5|TRBJ1-1|NA|NA
TGTGCCAGCAGTTACCGGGGTGAAGCTTTCTTT
CASSYRGEAFF
>TRBV18|TRBJ1-5|NA|NA
TGTGCCAGCTCACCAGAGAGGATACCTTATAGCAATCAGCCCCAGCATTTT
CASSPERIPYSNQPQHF
>TRBV7-9|TRBJ2-3|NA|TRBD2
TGTGCCAGCAGCACCGGGACTAGCGGGGCCACAGATACGCAGTATTTT
CASSTGTSGATDTQYF
>TRBV4-3|TRBJ2-1|NA|NA
TGCGCCAGCAGCCAAGAGAGGGCGCACCCCGTAGATGAGCAGTTCTTC
CASSQERAHPVDEQFF
>TRBV5-6|TRBJ2-2|NA|TRBD2
TGTGCCAGCAGCCCGGCCGGGACTAGCGGGAGTTTGGCCACCGGGGAGCTGTTTTTT
CASSPAGTSGSLATGELFF
>TRBV27|TRBJ2-1|NA|TRBD2
TGTGCCAGCAGTTCTCGCGGGAGCCCCTACAATGAGCAGTTCTTC
CASSSRGSPYNEQFF
>TRBV30|TRBJ2-7|NA|TRBD1
TGTGCCTGGAGTCCGGCGGACAGGAACTACGAGCAGTACTTC
CAWSPADRNYEQYF
>TRBV7-2|TRBJ2-7|NA|NA
TGTGCCAGCAGCCTACAGGGAGCCTACGAGCAGTACTTC
CASSLQGAYEQYF
>TRBV11-2|TRBJ2-5|NA|NA
TGTGCCAGCAGCTTATCCGGGGTTCTTCAAGAGACCCAGTACTTC
CASSLSGVLQETQYF
>TRBV7-8|TRBJ2-1|NA|NA
TGTGCCAGCAGCTACAGGGTAATGAATGAGCAGTTCTTC
CASSYRVMNEQFF
>TRBV5-6|TRBJ2-1|NA|TRBD1
TGTGCCAGCAGCCAGGCGACAGGGTCCAATGAGCAGTTCTTC
CASSQATGSNEQFF
>TRBV6-5|TRBJ1-3|once|TRBD1
TGTGCCAGCAGTTCGGACAGGGGATCTGGAAACACCATATATTTT
CASSSDRGSGNTIYF
>TRBV29-1|TRBJ1-1|NA|NA
TGCAGCGCGATTGGACAGCTGAACACTGAAGCTTTCTTT
CSAIGQLNTEAFF
>TRBV29-1|TRBJ1-2|NA|NA
TGCAGCGTTGATAAAGGGGCACCTAACTATGGCTACACCTTC
CSVDKGAPNYGYTF
>TRBV11-2|TRBJ2-2|NA|TRBD2
TGTGCCAGCAGCTTACTTGGGACTAGCGGCGCGAACACCGGGGAGCTGTTTTTT
CASSLLGTSGANTGELFF
>TRBV11-2|TRBJ1-1|once|NA
TGTGCCAGCAGCTTAGATCTTGTCAGGGAAGCTTTCTTT
CASSLDLVREAFF
>TRBV19|TRBJ2-3|NA|TRBD2
TGTGCCAGTAGTGGTATAGCGGGGGGGACAGATACGCAGTATTTT
CASSGIAGGTDTQYF
>TRBV30|TRBJ1-3|NA|NA
TGTGCCTGGAGTGTTTCCAGGGGCGTAAACACCATATATTTT
CAWSVSRGVNTIYF
>TRBV5-1|TRBJ2-3|few|TRBD2
TGCGCCAGCAGCTTGCGGGGGGTTCACACAGATACGCAGTATTTT
CASSLRGVHTDTQYF
>TRBV7-3|TRBJ1-4|NA|TRBD1
TGTGCCAGCAGCTTACCCGACAGGGGCTCAACTAATGAAAAACTGTTTTTT
CASSLPDRGSTNEKLFF
>TRBV5-4|TRBJ1-2|NA|NA
TGTGCCAGCAGCTTGCCGACAGGATATGGCTACACCTTC
CASSLPTGYGYTF
>TRBV30|TRBJ1-5|few|TRBD1
TGTGCCTGGAGGGAACAGGGGAGCAATCAGCCCCAGCATTTT
CAWREQGSNQPQHF
>TRBV6-5|TRBJ2-6|NA|TRBD1
TGTGCCAGCAGTTACTCGACAGGGTCTGGGGCCAACGTCCTGACTTTC
CASSYSTGSGANVLTF
>TRBV4-2|TRBJ2-2|NA|NA
TGTGCCAGCAGCCAAGATCGCGACGGGGAGCTGTTTTTT
CASSQDRDGELFF
>TRBV6-5|TRBJ2-3|NA|TRBD2
TGTGCCAGCAGGCTAGCGGGGGGGGGCCCAGATACGCAGTATTTT
CASRLAGGGPDTQYF
>TRBV11-2|TRBJ2-1|NA|TRBD2
TGTGCCAGCAGCTTAGCTAGCGGGGTTTACAATGAGCAGTTCTTC
CASSLASGVYNEQFF
>TRBV7-6|TRBJ2-1|once|NA
TGTGCCAGCAGCTTAGTGGCTGATTACAATGAGCAGTTCTTC
CASSLVADYNEQFF
>TRBV4-2|TRBJ2-3|NA|TRBD1
TGTGCCAGCAGCCAAGATCATCAGGGGGTAGATACGCAGTATTTT
CASSQDHQGVDTQYF
>TRBV6-4|TRBJ1-5|NA|NA
TGTGCCAGCAGTGAGAACCGACTAAGTCCCCAGCATTTT
CASSENRLSPQHF
>TRBV4-1|TRBJ1-1|NA|NA
TGCGCCAGCAGCCGGACAACAGGCATTCCCACTGAAGCTTTCTTT
CASSRTTGIPTEAFF
>TRBV6-1|TRBJ1-5|NA|TRBD1
TGTGCCAGCAGTGGCTCGACAGGGGCGGGCAATCAGCCCCAGCATTTT
CASSGSTGAGNQPQHF
>TRBV30|TRBJ1-5|NA|NA
TGTGCCTGGAGTCACAAGGGGAATCAGCCCCAGCATTTT
CAWSHKGNQPQHF
>TRBV5-1|TRBJ2-3|NA|TRBD2
TGCGCCAGCAGCCTAGGGACTAGCGGGGTTAGCACAGATACGCAGTATTTT
CASSLGTSGVSTDTQYF
>TRBV5-1|TRBJ2-3|NA|TRBD2
TGCGCCAGCTCCTATTTAGCGGGGGGAAGCACAGATACGCAGTATTTT
CASSYLAGGSTDTQYF